This T cell receptor beta chain was documented in a study of shared clonotypes between healthy human individuals. General study findings and limits: Sharing across a handful of donors was seen in 4% to 6.5% of naive CD4 clonotypes.

The run depth of the assay was deep. The method was immunoSEQ multiplex PCR; TCRdb's version includes in-frame clones alone and lacks a portion of them. The data hold over a million clones, with 95% to 99% observed a single time. A remark on this clone: Its target is unknown.

CDR3 length: 15 residues. The clonotype comes from a man younger than 40 in good health. The chain combines TRBV21-1 with TRBJ1-2; the D call of TRBD1 is as the table states it, not checked on the DNA. TRBV21-1 is deemed a pseudogene. The specimen was naive CD4+ T cells sorted from blood. The subset was: CD45RA+ positively selected. The CDR3 DNA sequence: TGTGCCAGCACTAACGATCCCGGGACAGCATATGGCTACACCTTC. It translates to CASTNDPGTAYGYTF.